This T cell receptor beta chain was recovered during a study of cytomegalovirus exposure and HLA in healthy donors. V gave up 5 bases and J gave up 8 bases, with 18 bases separating them. The CDR3 runs to 14 residues. The V gene's germline CDR1 is SGHAT and CDR2 FQNNGV. Amplification used 60 Vbeta primers and 13 Jbeta primers. Sequenced by immunoSEQ multiplex PCR; TCRdb stores in-frame clones only, minus some. The sample yields under 150,000 clones, roughly four fifths seen once. On this clone itself: Its antigen is unknown.

Notes on the study in general: It was reportedly the case that the classifier diagnosed cytomegalovirus status with high specificity and sensitivity.

The chain carries TRBV11-2 and TRBJ1-2; tentative D call: TRBD1 (6 bases). The sequenced sample was PBMCs. The receptor comes from a woman between 18 and 29 years old in good health and CMV-seronegative. CDR3 nucleotide sequence: TGTGCCAGCAGCCGGACAGACGTGCGAGTGGGCTACACCTTC. Protein sequence: CASSRTDVRVGYTF.